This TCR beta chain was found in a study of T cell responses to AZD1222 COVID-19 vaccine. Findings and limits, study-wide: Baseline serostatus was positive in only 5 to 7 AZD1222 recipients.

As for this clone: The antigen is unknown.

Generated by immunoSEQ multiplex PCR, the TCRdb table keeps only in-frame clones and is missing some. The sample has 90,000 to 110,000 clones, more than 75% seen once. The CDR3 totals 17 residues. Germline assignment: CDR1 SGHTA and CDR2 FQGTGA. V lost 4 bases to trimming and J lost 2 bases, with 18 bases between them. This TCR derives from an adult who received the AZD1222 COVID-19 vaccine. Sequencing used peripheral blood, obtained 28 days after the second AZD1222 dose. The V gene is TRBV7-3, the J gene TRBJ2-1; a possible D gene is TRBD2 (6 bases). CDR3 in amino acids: CASSSGGAARAYNEQFF. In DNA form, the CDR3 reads TGTGCCAGCAGCTCTGGAGGGGCGGCGCGGGCCTACAATGAGCAGTTCTTC.